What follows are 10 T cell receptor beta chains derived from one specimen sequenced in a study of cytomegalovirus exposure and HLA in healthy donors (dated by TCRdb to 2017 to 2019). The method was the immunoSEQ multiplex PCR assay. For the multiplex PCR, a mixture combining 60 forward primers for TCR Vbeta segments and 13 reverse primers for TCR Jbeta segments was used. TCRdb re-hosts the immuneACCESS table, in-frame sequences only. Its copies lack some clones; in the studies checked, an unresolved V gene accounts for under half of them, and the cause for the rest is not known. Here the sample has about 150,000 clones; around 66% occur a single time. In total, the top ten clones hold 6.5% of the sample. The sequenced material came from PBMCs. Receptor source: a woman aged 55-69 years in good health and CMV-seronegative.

CDR3: CSATPETTQYF. Here the CDR3 DNA reads TGCAGTGCTACCCCGGAGACTACGCAGTATTTT. The V gene is TRBV20-1, the J gene TRBJ2-3, with D unclear. The CDR3 has 11 residues. Per germline, CDR1 DFQATT and CDR2 SNEGSKA (reference sequence). V was clipped by 4 bases and J by 8 bases, with 10 bases between them.

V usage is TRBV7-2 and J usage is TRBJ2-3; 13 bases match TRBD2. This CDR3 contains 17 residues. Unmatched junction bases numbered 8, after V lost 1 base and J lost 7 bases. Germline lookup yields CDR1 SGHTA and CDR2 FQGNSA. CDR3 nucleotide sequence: TGTGCCAGCAGCTTAGTGGATACTAGCGGGGGGGCAAATACGCAGTATTTT. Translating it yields CASSLVDTSGGANTQYF.

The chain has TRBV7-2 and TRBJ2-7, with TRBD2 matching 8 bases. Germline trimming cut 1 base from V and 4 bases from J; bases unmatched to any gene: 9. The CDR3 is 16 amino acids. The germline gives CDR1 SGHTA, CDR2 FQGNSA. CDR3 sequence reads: CASSLDGGLGVYEQYF. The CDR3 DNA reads TGTGCCAGCAGCTTAGACGGGGGACTAGGGGTATACGAGCAGTACTTC.

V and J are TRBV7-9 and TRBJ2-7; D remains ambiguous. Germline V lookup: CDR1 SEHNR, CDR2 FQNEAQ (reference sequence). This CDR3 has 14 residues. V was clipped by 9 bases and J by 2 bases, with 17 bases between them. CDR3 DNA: TGTGCCAGTGGCCCTTCTGGGCTTCCCTACGAGCAGTACTTC. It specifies CASGPSGLPYEQYF.

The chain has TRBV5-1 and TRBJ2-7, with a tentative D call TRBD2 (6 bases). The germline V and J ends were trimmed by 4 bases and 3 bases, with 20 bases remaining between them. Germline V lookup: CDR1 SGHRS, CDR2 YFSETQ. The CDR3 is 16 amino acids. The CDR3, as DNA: TGCGCCAGCAGCCGAGAGCACGGGACTTCAAGCTACGAGCAGTACTTC. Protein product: CASSREHGTSSYEQYF.

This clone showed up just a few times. CDR3 region: CASSIAGGAGNTEAFF. CDR3 DNA: TGTGCCAGTAGTATAGCTGGGGGGGCCGGGAACACTGAAGCTTTCTTT. The V call is TRBV19, the J call TRBJ1-1; possibly TRBD1 for D (6 bases). This CDR3 is built from 16 residues. V was pared by 1 base and J by 1 base, with 13 bases between. Per the germline V gene, CDR1 is LNHDA and CDR2 is SQIVND (reference sequence).

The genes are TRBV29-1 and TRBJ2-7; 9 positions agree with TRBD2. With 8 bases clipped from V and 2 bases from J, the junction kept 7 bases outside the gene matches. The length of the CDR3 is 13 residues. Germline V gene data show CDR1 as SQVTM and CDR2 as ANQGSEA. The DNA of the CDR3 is TGCAGCTGCAGGCTAGCGGGACCCTACGAGCAGTACTTC. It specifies CSCRLAGPYEQYF.

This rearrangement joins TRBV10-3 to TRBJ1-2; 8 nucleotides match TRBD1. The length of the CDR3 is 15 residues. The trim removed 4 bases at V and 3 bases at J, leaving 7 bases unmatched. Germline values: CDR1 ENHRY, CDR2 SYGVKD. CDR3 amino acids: CAISAPRDRHYGYTF. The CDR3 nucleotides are TGTGCCATCAGTGCCCCCCGGGACAGGCACTATGGCTACACCTTC.

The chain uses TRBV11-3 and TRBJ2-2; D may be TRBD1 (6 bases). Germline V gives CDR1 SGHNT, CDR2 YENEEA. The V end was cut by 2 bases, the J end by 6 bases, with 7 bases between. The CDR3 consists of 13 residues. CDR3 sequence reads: CASSLTGPGELFF. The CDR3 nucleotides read TGTGCCAGCAGCTTAACAGGGCCCGGGGAGCTGTTTTTT.

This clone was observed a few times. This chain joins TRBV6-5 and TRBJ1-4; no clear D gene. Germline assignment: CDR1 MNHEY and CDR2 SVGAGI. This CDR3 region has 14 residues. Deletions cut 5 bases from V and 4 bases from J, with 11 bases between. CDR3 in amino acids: CASSARGVNEKLFF. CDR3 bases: TGTGCCAGCAGTGCCCGGGGAGTTAATGAAAAACTGTTTTTT.